This TCR beta chain stems from a study of human T cells and chemical hapten exposure. In the original processing: Across samples, TCR counts had a median of roughly 98,000 and ranged from roughly 23,224 to 700,000. TCRdb recomputed calls from the RACE reads with MiXCR, one row per CDR3 protein. The V and J calls shown here were made by TCRdb, not taken from the authors' results. The sample has 45,000 to 70,000 distinct CDR3 sequences; roughly a tenth are singletons. Germline CDR1 and CDR2: LGHDT and YNNKEL (reference sequence). The CDR3 runs to 15 residues. Trimming at V came to 0 bases and at J to 9 bases, leaving 3 bases not matched to a gene. This clonotype was counted between two and nine times. Its antigen is undetermined. Findings and caveats of the study: With regard to DPC sensitization, TCRs above 1 in 1000 frequency did not change.

Noted time point: patch test 1, 2 weeks after DPC sensitization. Treatment specified: therapeutic diphenylcyclopropenone sensitization with weekly scalp DPC. The starting material, unfractionated whole blood, was used for total RNA extraction. The material sequenced was whole blood, taken in connection with sensitization to the hapten diphenylcyclopropenone (DPC). V gene TRBV3-1 combines with J gene TRBJ1-6; 9 bases fit TRBD1. This TCR derives from a woman aged 40 to 50 with alopecia areata. Some clones in this sample may be carry-over from other donors' samples. The chain's CDR3 is CASSQDMGQGSPLHF. In nucleotides, the CDR3 is TGTGCCAGCAGCCAAGATATGGGACAGGGTTCACCCCTCCACTTT. Full variable domain (remainder filled in from reference TRBV3-1 and TRBJ1-6): DTAVSQTPKYLVTQMGNDKSIKCEQNLGHDTMYWYKQDSKKFLKIMFSYNNKELIINETVPNRFSPKSPDKAHLNLHINSLELGDSAVYFCASSQDMGQGSPLHFGNGTRLTVT.